This is a list of T cell receptor beta chains from one sample in a study of T cells expressing NK-cell markers. One entry per CDR3 protein, without DNA, is what TCRdb gives after re-calling the 5' RACE reads. This sample's table reports about 390,000 distinct CDR3 sequences. The specimen sequenced was blood T cells: a sorted CD56 or NKG2C T cell subset, CD4+ or CD8+ T cells, or bulk PBMC T cells (not recorded which). These receptor sequences come from a woman in her fifties or sixties in good health. The CDR3 runs from the conserved cysteine through the conserved F or W.

TRBJ1-2 TRBV18 CASSPPRDSSSTF
TRBJ2-1 TRBV6-2/TRBV6-3 CASSFPMSLAGESSSYNEQFF
TRBJ1-1 TRBV27 CASYSLTGRREEAFF
TRBJ2-1 TRBV4-1 CASSQHNVPEGSYNEQFF
TRBJ2-5 TRBV7-2 CASSSHRGWETQYF
TRBJ2-2 TRBV29-1 CSVDTSGRNTGELFF
TRBJ2-1 TRBV12-3/TRBV12-4 CASRWTSGMNEQFF
TRBJ2-1 TRBV10-3 CAISLRADYNEQFF
TRBJ2-2 TRBV20-1 CSASPTLAGGIAGELFF
TRBJ2-1 TRBV12-3/TRBV12-4 CASSSGSYEQFF
TRBJ1-5 TRBV7-2 CASSLASQGNQPQHF
TRBJ2-5 TRBV7-8 CASSLVYSETQYF
TRBJ1-1 TRBV4-1 CASSQDAGVGTEAFF
TRBJ1-6 TRBV19 CASSIGGGSSPLHF
TRBJ2-7 TRBV18 CASSRRGGLKYEQYF
TRBJ2-7 TRBV2 CASKGGIQASGRSFEQYF
TRBJ2-4 TRBV6-6 CASSYTGGAGREYLNIQYF
TRBJ2-7 TRBV13 CASSSHRLASEQYF
TRBJ2-1 TRBV12-3/TRBV12-4 CATQLEDNEQFF
TRBJ2-3 TRBV12-5 CASGFASGTSTDTQYF
TRBJ1-1 TRBV12-3/TRBV12-4 CASSLSGGAEAFF
TRBJ2-6 TRBV7-6 CASSGGGRTATYSGANVLTF
TRBJ2-5 TRBV7-9 CASSLIPTGRETQYF
TRBJ2-1 TRBV18 CASSPPSPEQFF
TRBJ1-4 TRBV5-1 CASRQGSNEKLFF
TRBJ2-3 TRBV5-1 CASSSGLAGRTDTQYF
TRBJ2-1 TRBV12-3/TRBV12-4 CATLRSGFNEQFF
TRBJ2-7 TRBV11-3 CASTLGGSLYEQYF
TRBJ2-2 TRBV29-1 CSGRDRGPSGELFF
TRBJ2-3 TRBV27 CACSGTDTQYF
TRBJ2-2 TRBV19 CASSKRQAGTVNTGELFF
TRBJ2-5 TRBV4-1 CASSQEKASGRGETQYF
TRBJ2-1 TRBV29-1 CSVGKRLAGEQFF
TRBJ2-7 TRBV4-1 CASSQFHGSYEQYF
TRBJ2-1 TRBV4-1 CASSPRDTPYNEQFF
TRBJ1-1 TRBV5-1 CASSFLGGGSNTEAFF
TRBJ2-1 TRBV11-3 CASSSRRGLTYNEQFF
TRBJ2-3 TRBV10-2 CASSHASGSIADTQYF
TRBJ2-1 TRBV5-1 CASKAAGRGRNNEQFF
TRBJ2-2 TRBV5-1 CASSLRSSGRLTGELFF
TRBJ2-7 TRBV15 CATGRDRGDEQYF
TRBJ1-6 TRBV5-1 CASSLGGGSPLHF
TRBJ2-5 TRBV7-9 CASSTPGQLLYQETQYF
TRBJ2-3 TRBV7-6 CASSLAVRLGQYF
TRBJ1-6 TRBV18 CASSPGQALSPLHF
TRBJ2-1 TRBV10-3 CAISGDSPAYNEQFF
TRBJ2-1 TRBV20-1 CSARGREPDRGNEQFF
TRBJ2-1 TRBV24-1 CATAVGPPYNEQFF
TRBJ2-1 TRBV15 CATSSAGLPINEQFF
TRBJ2-1 TRBV9 CASTQQGLSEQFF
TRBJ2-1 TRBV7-2 CASSPTGLAGEGGQFF
TRBJ2-6 TRBV11-3 CASSQSRGANVLTF
TRBJ2-7 TRBV18 CASSLGTSLYEQYF
TRBJ2-3 TRBV20-1 CSARGRGGTWRTDTQYF
TRBJ2-7 TRBV6-1 CASQRQSTVNEQYF